This T cell receptor (beta chain) was observed in a study of T cells after yellow fever vaccination. Overall study findings and caveats: Clones from primary vaccination mostly reappeared after the booster (approximately 96% CD4, about 85% CD8). It was the secondary response that reached its peak faster, day 5 versus 15, but it was weaker.

In its sample, this clonotype was seen a few times. Its antigen is not identified. Losses at the gene ends were 8 bases for V and 2 bases for J; bases not matched to a gene: 7. The CDR3 covers 14 residues. Germline CDR1 SGHRS, CDR2 YFSETQ. TCR cDNA, made by 5'RACE template switching, carried an added universal primer site and UMIs. TCRdb reprocessed the 5' RACE reads with MiXCR, giving one entry per CDR3 protein. The sample holds some 220,000 distinct CDR3 sequences, about 3% seen once. This clonotype originated in a man aged 18 to 29 who received the YFV17D yellow fever vaccine. The starting material was CD4+ T cells sorted from PBMCs, obtained 10 days after the yellow fever booster vaccination. The rearrangement joins TRBV5-1 to TRBJ2-3, with 8 bases lining up with TRBD2. The CDR3 loop is CASLLADYTDTQYF. Here the CDR3 DNA reads TGCGCCAGTCTACTAGCGGACTACACAGATACGCAGTATTTT.